Each of the 9 T cell receptor beta chains below was sequenced from the same sample in a study of cytomegalovirus exposure and HLA in healthy donors. The PCR ran on 60 Vbeta and 13 Jbeta primers. Here immunoSEQ multiplex PCR was the method, and the copy in TCRdb shows in-frame clones only, minus some. The repertoire holds 150,000 to 200,000 clones, 65% to 80% seen once, with 2.5% to 3.5% in the top ten. Sequencing input: PBMCs. These receptors came from a male donor in good health and CMV-seronegative.

This clone was found once. The rearrangement joins TRBV15 to TRBJ1-3; no reliable D call. This CDR3 has 15 amino acids. In germline, CDR1 is LNHNV, CDR2 YYDKDF (reference sequence). V shed 0 bases and J shed 2 bases, with 8 bases lying between them. The CDR3 reads CATSRDTGAGNTIYF. CDR3 sequence (DNA): TGTGCCACCAGCAGAGATACGGGTGCTGGAAACACCATATATTTT.

This clone was observed a single time. The CDR3 nucleotides read TGCAGCGCCACAGGACAGAGTAACACCGGGGAGCTGTTTTTT. Translation: CSATGQSNTGELFF. This sequence joins TRBV29-1 and TRBJ2-2; D may be TRBD1 (6 bases). The V end lost 7 bases, the J end lost 2 bases, and 14 bases lay between the germline ends. The CDR3 extends over 14 amino acids. Germline values: CDR1 SQVTM, CDR2 ANQGSEA.

The rearrangement links TRBV7-9 to TRBJ2-1, with 15 bases fitting TRBD2. This CDR3 is 18 amino acids long. Germline V CDR1 and CDR2: SEHNR, FQNEAQ (reference sequence). V gave up 0 bases and J gave up 5 bases; unmatched junction bases: 5. CDR3 coding DNA: TGTGCCAGCAGCTTAGCACGGACTAGCGGGGGGGTTGACAATGAGCAGTTCTTC. Amino acids: CASSLARTSGGVDNEQFF.

The rearrangement joins TRBV7-3 to TRBJ1-2; D unclear. CDR3 length: 15 amino acids. Trimming removed 2 bases from V and 1 base from J, with 11 bases in between. The germline CDR1 and CDR2 sequences are SGHTA and FQGTGA. The CDR3, as DNA: TGTGCCAGCAGCTTAGGCCGGGGAGTTAACTATGGCTACACCTTC. This gives the protein CASSLGRGVNYGYTF.

This chain links TRBV7-9 with TRBJ1-1, with D uncertain. The V and J ends lost 5 bases and 1 base respectively, with 14 bases between them. Germline V gives CDR1 SEHNR, CDR2 FQNEAQ (reference sequence). CDR3 size: 15 residues. CDR3 bases: TGTGCCAGCAGCCCCAGAGGTTTCGCGAACACTGAAGCTTTCTTT. Protein product: CASSPRGFANTEAFF.

This clone was detected a few times. The chain carries TRBV5-6 and TRBJ1-1; weak D call: TRBD1 (6 bases). Germline V gene data show CDR1 as SGHDT and CDR2 as YYEEEE. V was shortened by 4 bases and J by 4 bases, with 11 bases between the two germline ends. The CDR3 is made up of 13 amino acids. The CDR3 sequence: CASSHRTATEAFF. Written as DNA, the CDR3 is TGTGCCAGCAGCCATAGGACAGCCACTGAAGCTTTCTTT.

The gene calls are TRBV5-6 and TRBJ2-7, with 11 positions matching TRBD2. Germline V lookup: CDR1 SGHDT, CDR2 YYEEEE. The CDR3 is made up of 15 amino acids. With V trimmed by 3 bases and J by 1 base, 3 bases remained unmatched. CDR3 protein: CASSSGTSGSYEQYF. The CDR3 DNA reads as TGTGCCAGCAGCTCCGGGACTAGCGGATCCTACGAGCAGTACTTC.

The gene calls are TRBV7-9 and TRBJ2-7; TRBD1 might be the D (7 bases). The CDR3 loop spans 16 amino acids. Germline-derived CDR1 and CDR2 are SEHNR and FQNEAQ (reference sequence). The V gene lost 8 bases and the J gene lost 2 bases, with 22 bases spanning the gap. Written as DNA, the CDR3 is TGTGCCAGCCGCAGGGGGGACACCATTCCTCCCTACGAGCAGTACTTC. Translation: CASRRGDTIPPYEQYF.

The chain links TRBV6-4 to TRBJ2-5; 8 bases map to TRBD1. V lost 3 bases and J lost 8; bases outside the gene matches: 5. The germline V gene has CDR1 MRHNA and CDR2 SNTAGT. The length of the CDR3 is 13 residues. CDR3 loop: CASSESTGATQYF. CDR3 sequence (DNA): TGTGCCAGCAGTGAGTCGACAGGGGCAACCCAGTACTTC.